The 15 T cell receptor beta chains in this list originate from one sample, sequenced in a study of T cell repertoires in cytomegalovirus infection. One entry per CDR3 protein results from TCRdb running MiXCR on the reads. The table lists around 750,000 distinct CDR3 sequences, approximately 32% of them singletons. These receptors lack a known antigen. Sequences were derived from cultured CD8+ T cells from PBMCs, sampled from culture after CMV antigen stimulation. Receptors originate from a human donor in good health (CMV status not recorded). Some clones in this sample may be carry-over from other donors' samples.

V is TRBV6-1 and J is TRBJ1-2, with 7 bases fitting TRBD1. This CDR3 contains 18 residues. The V and J ends lost 10 bases and 0 bases, in that order; junction bases with no gene match: 20. CDR1 is MNHNS and CDR2 is SASEGT in the germline V gene. The CDR3 region is CATMGVLRGQIPNYGYTF. The CDR3 DNA reads TGTGCCACCATGGGGGTCCTACGGGGACAGATTCCTAACTATGGCTACACCTTC.

This clonotype came up a few times. This chain uses TRBV10-2 with TRBJ1-5; D not resolved. Germline V gene lookup returns CDR1 WSHSY and CDR2 SAAADI. The CDR3 is made up of 15 amino acids. V shed 1 base and J shed 7 bases, with 14 bases lying between them. DNA of the CDR3: TGCGCCAGCAGTGAGTTTGAGAGGGCCCGGCAGCCCCAGCATTTT. This sequence encodes CASSEFERARQPQHF.

The gene calls are TRBV7-3 and TRBJ1-3, with TRBD1 as a possible D gene (5 bases). The length of the CDR3 is 17 residues. V was trimmed by 5 bases and J by 0 bases, leaving 17 bases between them. Looked up from germline, CDR1 is SGHTA and CDR2 is FQGTGA. Here the CDR3 DNA reads TGTGCCAGCAGCCTCATGCAGGGACTCCGCTCTGGAAACACCATATATTTT. Amino acids: CASSLMQGLRSGNTIYF.

The chain couples TRBV20-1 to TRBJ2-7; perhaps TRBD2 as D (5 bases). Germline CDR1 and CDR2: DFQATT and SNEGSKA (reference sequence). Trimming pared 7 bases from V and 0 bases from J, leaving 13 bases between. CDR3 length: 13 amino acids. Here the CDR3 reads CSVRTVSSYEQYV. CDR3 bases: TGCAGTGTTCGGACTGTGAGCTCCTACGAGCAGTACGTC.

The gene calls are TRBV6-6 and TRBJ2-5; D gene uncertain. V was shortened by 6 bases and J by 4 bases, with 18 bases between the two germline ends. The CDR3 runs to 15 residues. Germline CDR1 and CDR2: MNHNY and SVGAGI (reference sequence). CDR3 sequence: CASSPRVGSGETQYF. In DNA form, the CDR3 reads TGTGCCAGCAGCCCCCGGGTCGGTAGTGGAGAGACCCAGTACTTC.

On this clonotype itself: A read error may be the cause here, since a much bigger clone is one base away. The chain joins TRBV7-4 to TRBJ1-1; 7 positions agree with TRBD1. Looked up from germline, CDR1 is SGHVT and CDR2 is SQSDAQ. The CDR3 extends over 15 amino acids. In nucleotides, the CDR3 is TGTGTCAGCAGCTACGGAGGACAGGAAAACACTGAAGCTTTCTTT. Its translation: CVSSYGGQENTEAFF.

This chain connects TRBV5-8 to TRBJ1-2; possible D gene TRBD1, 5 bases. This CDR3 has 16 residues. Trimming took off 6 bases at V and 3 bases at J, with 21 bases between the two ends. Germline V gives CDR1 SGHTS, CDR2 YDEGEE. CDR3 sequence: CASIVPPRGFDYGYTF. CDR3 bases: TGTGCCAGCATCGTGCCACCGCGGGGCTTCGACTATGGCTACACCTTC. Full variable domain (missing parts from reference TRBV5-8 and TRBJ1-2): EAGVTQSPTHLIKTRGQQATLRCSPISGHTSVYWYQQALGLGLQFLLWYDEGEERNRGNFPPRFSGRQFPNYSSELNVNALELEDSALYLCASIVPPRGFDYGYTFGSGTRLTVV.

This clonotype was seen ten or more times. The V and J genes are TRBV7-8 and TRBJ1-5; D unresolved. The ends were cut back, 4 bases at V and 4 bases at J, with 14 bases in the middle. The CDR3 length is 15 residues. Germline CDR1 SGHVS, CDR2 FQNEAQ. CDR3: CASSSSRVGNQPQHF. The CDR3 DNA is TGTGCCAGCAGCTCAAGCCGCGTTGGGAATCAGCCCCAGCATTTT.

This clonotype was counted between two and nine times. The chain couples TRBV4-1 to TRBJ2-5; possible D gene TRBD2, 5 bases. Germline V gene sequence: CDR1 MGHRA, CDR2 YSYEKL. Between the trimmed V and J ends, which lost 0 bases and 5 bases, there was a span of 19 bases. CDR3 length: 17 residues. CDR3 region: CASSQDRAGLTRETQYF. CDR3 sequence (DNA): TGCGCCAGCAGCCAAGATCGTGCCGGACTCACACGGGAGACCCAGTACTTC.

This clonotype has more than one count but fewer than ten. This sequence joins TRBV7-2 and TRBJ1-6; possible D gene TRBD1, 6 bases. V lost 1 base to trimming and J lost 7 bases, with 11 bases between them. Germline assignment: CDR1 SGHTA and CDR2 FQGNSA. This CDR3 is 15 amino acids long. CDR3 sequence: CASSLGSGENSPLHF. The CDR3 DNA is TGTGCCAGCAGCTTAGGATCAGGGGAGAATTCACCCCTCCACTTT. The full variable domain, completed using reference TRBV7-2 and TRBJ1-6, is GAGVSQSPSNKVTEKGKDVELRCDPISGHTALYWYRQSLGQGLEFLIYFQGNSAPDKSGLPSDRFSAERTGGSVSTLTIQRTQQEDSAVYLCASSLGSGENSPLHFGNGTRLTVT.

V is TRBV20-1 and J is TRBJ2-7; TRBD1 or TRBD2 may be the D gene (5 bases each). Germline assignment: CDR1 DFQATT and CDR2 SNEGSKA (reference sequence). This CDR3 has 14 residues. Between the trimmed V and J ends, which lost 5 bases and 9 bases, there was a span of 23 bases. CDR3 in amino acids: CSAETTGTTGGQYF. The DNA for the CDR3 is TGCAGTGCTGAAACCACCGGGACGACCGGCGGGCAGTACTTC.

This clonotype was picked up many times. The chain uses TRBV12-3 or TRBV12-4 and TRBJ2-1; 7 positions agree with TRBD1. The length of the CDR3 is 15 residues. V dropped 3 bases and J dropped 6; count of bases not matched to a gene: 8. CDR3 residues: CASSFAMTGSNEQFF. The CDR3 DNA follows: TGTGCCAGCAGTTTTGCTATGACAGGGTCCAATGAGCAGTTCTTC.

The chain joins TRBV18 to TRBJ2-3; TRBD2 aligns across 7 bases. CDR1 and CDR2 (germline): KGHSH, LQKENI. Unmatched junction bases numbered 9, after V lost 2 bases and J lost 4 bases. The CDR3 covers 16 residues. CDR3 bases: TGTGCCAGCTCACCAAGGGATACTAGCGAACCAGATACGCAGTATTTT. Protein product: CASSPRDTSEPDTQYF.

In this sample, this clonotype turned up many times. The gene calls are TRBV7-9 and TRBJ2-3; 12 bases fit TRBD2. The V gene's germline CDR1 is SEHNR and CDR2 FQNEAQ (reference sequence). V trimming: 5 bases; J trimming: 1 base; junction bases outside the gene matches: 16. This CDR3 contains 20 residues. CDR3 bases: TGTGCCAGCAGCCGCAGACTAGCGGGGGAGACAGTTCTTGGCACAGATACGCAGTATTTT. Its translation: CASSRRLAGETVLGTDTQYF.

The chain carries TRBV20-1 and TRBJ2-7, with 12 positions matching TRBD1. Trimming at V came to 4 bases and at J to 6 bases, leaving 4 bases not matched to a gene. The CDR3 extends over 13 amino acids. The germline V gene has CDR1 DFQATT and CDR2 SNEGSKA (reference sequence). Written as DNA, the CDR3 is TGCAGTGCTACCGGGACAGGGGGCTTCGAGCAGTACTTC. It codes for CSATGTGGFEQYF.